This T cell receptor beta chain was documented in a study of OX40 agonist ivuxolimab in advanced cancers. Looking at the study overall: Dose-escalation patients had hepatocellular carcinoma, melanoma, renal cell or head and neck cancer. The dose-escalation cohort was roughly 84% male, with a mean age of approximately 62 years, ranging about 20 to 85.

Samples were taken at baseline and on day 1 of cycles 4 and 7. A word on this clone: Its antigen is still unknown.

This CDR3 has 17 residues. Losses at the gene ends were 2 bases for V and 9 bases for J; bases not matched to a gene: 16. In germline, CDR1 is SGHRS, CDR2 YFSETQ. Study conclusions and caveats: Expanded peripheral T cell antigen specificity was not determined.

Assay used: immunoSEQ multiplex PCR; TCRdb lists only in-frame clones, some missing. The table has 90,000 to 100,000 clones, around 85% seen once; the top ten hold around 0.82%. This sequence originates from an adult with an advanced solid tumor such as melanoma, head and neck, liver or kidney cancer. The specimen was CD4+ or CD8+ T cells sorted from blood, collected in a trial of the OX40 agonist ivuxolimab. The V gene is TRBV5-1, the J gene TRBJ2-1; 8 bases are a match to TRBD2. The CDR3, as DNA: TGCGCCAGCAGCTTACAACTAGCGGCCCTCCGGGTTAGTGAGCAGTTCTTC. Amino acids: CASSLQLAALRVSEQFF.